Each of the 31 T cell receptor beta chains below was sequenced from the same sample in a study of shared clonotypes between healthy human individuals. The assay was immunoSEQ multiplex PCR, and TCRdb's table has in-frame clones only and misses some. The sample holds 2 million to 3 million clones; approximately 93% are singletons and the top ten take about 0.34%. The sample comprised naive CD4+ T cells from PBMCs. The subset: CD45RA+ positively selected. The source of these receptors is a man aged 18 to 30 in good health. Some clones in this sample may be carry-over from other donors' samples.

In its sample, this clone was seen once. The J gene is TRBJ2-5, the V gene TRBV30; D call uncertain. V dropped 3 bases and J dropped 3 bases, with 5 bases sitting between them. There are 11 residues in the CDR3. Per germline, CDR1 GTSNPN and CDR2 SVGIG (reference sequence). CDR3 loop: CAWSPKETQYF. CDR3 bases: TGTGCCTGGAGCCCCAAAGAGACCCAGTACTTC. Looking up the rest from reference TRBV30 and TRBJ2-5 gives the full variable domain: SQTIHQWPATLVQPVGSPLSLECTVEGTSNPNLYWYRQAAGRGLQLLFYSVGIGQISSEVPQNLSASRPQDRQFILSSKKLLLSDSGFYLCAWSPKETQYFGPGTRLLVL.

The gene calls are TRBV18 and TRBJ2-7; possibly TRBD1 for D (6 bases). Germline V gives CDR1 KGHSH, CDR2 LQKENI. The V end lost 2 bases, the J end lost 0 bases, and 14 bases lay between the germline ends. The CDR3 is 16 residues long. CDR3 bases: TGTGCCAGCTCACCAAGTCGGGACACCCGCTCCTACGAGCAGTACTTC. Amino acid sequence: CASSPSRDTRSYEQYF. The full variable domain, with the rest looked up from reference TRBV18 and TRBJ2-7, is NAGVMQNPRHLVRRRGQEARLRCSPMKGHSHVYWYRQLPEEGLKFMVYLQKENIIDESGMPKERFSAEFPKEGPSILRIQQVVRGDSAAYFCASSPSRDTRSYEQYFGPGTRLTVT.

The J gene is TRBJ2-3, the V gene TRBV28, with D unresolved. The V end was cut by 7 bases, the J end by 0 bases, with 14 bases between. Germline V lookup: CDR1 MDHEN, CDR2 SYDVKM. The CDR3 consists of 15 residues. The CDR3: CASIGQPPSTDTQYF. Written as DNA, the CDR3 is TGTGCCAGCATCGGCCAACCCCCCAGCACAGATACGCAGTATTTT.

Details on this clone: The sample carries other DNA sequences with the same CDR3. V usage is TRBV19 and J usage is TRBJ2-7; unclear D gene. Germline-derived CDR1 and CDR2 are LNHDA and SQIVND (reference sequence). The CDR3 has 13 amino acids. Trimming cost V 1 base and J 1 base, with 5 bases left between them. The CDR3 sequence is CASSIVGSYEQYF. DNA of the CDR3: TGTGCCAGTAGTATAGTCGGGTCCTACGAGCAGTACTTC.

This clone has just one count. The chain has TRBV15 and TRBJ2-1; 9 bases line up with TRBD2. This CDR3 has 14 residues. Looked up from germline, CDR1 is LNHNV and CDR2 is YYDKDF (reference sequence). V was clipped by 9 bases and J by 3 bases; unmatched bases: 6. The CDR3 region is CATRLADFYNEQFF. In DNA form, the CDR3 reads TGTGCCACAAGACTAGCGGATTTCTACAATGAGCAGTTCTTC. Full variable domain (remainder filled in from reference TRBV15 and TRBJ2-1): DAMVIQNPRYQVTQFGKPVTLSCSQTLNHNVMYWYQQKSSQAPKLLFHYYDKDFNNEADTPDNFQSRRPNTSFCFLDIRSPGLGDTAMYLCATRLADFYNEQFFGPGTRLTVL.

V usage is TRBV11-2 and J usage is TRBJ2-6; D not certain. Between the trimmed V and J ends, which lost 3 bases and 2 bases, there was a span of 11 bases. The germline gives CDR1 SGHAT, CDR2 FQNNGV. There are 16 residues in the CDR3. CDR3 sequence (DNA): TGTGCCAGCAGCTTTCGCGGCGCGGCTGGGGCCAACGTCCTGACTTTC. Its translation is CASSFRGAAGANVLTF.

The gene calls are TRBV2 and TRBJ1-5; D gene unclear. The length of the CDR3 is 13 residues. CDR1 is SNHLY and CDR2 is FYNNEI in the germline V gene. Trimming removed 2 bases at V and 7 bases at J, with 9 bases between. In nucleotides, the CDR3 is TGTGCCAGCAGTGAACGAAGGGCCCAGCCCCAGCATTTT. It yields the protein CASSERRAQPQHF.

V gene TRBV2 combines with J gene TRBJ2-7, with 7 bases fitting TRBD2. This CDR3 contains 15 residues. Germline assignment: CDR1 SNHLY and CDR2 FYNNEI. V was pared by 4 bases and J by 0 bases, with 6 bases of the junction left unmatched. The CDR3 coding sequence is TGTGCCAGCAGTGCTGGGGGGGGAAGCTCCTACGAGCAGTACTTC. It encodes CASSAGGGSSYEQYF.

This chain links TRBV11-3 with TRBJ2-3; weak D call: TRBD1 (6 bases). Germline CDR1 reads SGHNT; CDR2 reads YENEEA. CDR3 size: 14 residues. Trimming took off 5 bases at V and 2 bases at J, with 11 bases between the two ends. CDR3 bases: TGTGCCAGCAGCCCCCAGGGGAACACAGATACGCAGTATTTT. Residues: CASSPQGNTDTQYF.

The chain employs TRBV5-6 and TRBJ2-1; D ambiguous. V lost 4 bases to trimming and J lost 3 bases, with 5 bases between them. Germline CDR1 reads SGHDT; CDR2 reads YYEEEE. CDR3 size: 12 residues. CDR3 nucleotides: TGTGCCAGCAGCGGTGTCTACAATGAGCAGTTCTTC. Amino acid sequence: CASSGVYNEQFF. Variable domain in full (rest from reference TRBV5-6 and TRBJ2-1): DAGVTQSPTHLIKTRGQQVTLRCSPKSGHDTVSWYQQALGQGPQFIFQYYEEEERQRGNFPDRFSGHQFPNYSSELNVNALLLGDSALYLCASSGVYNEQFFGPGTRLTVL.

This clone was seen a few times. The J gene is TRBJ1-5, the V gene TRBV28; D is undetermined. Trimming removed 2 bases from V and 0 bases from J, with 8 bases in between. The CDR3 consists of 15 residues. Germline values: CDR1 MDHEN, CDR2 SYDVKM. The CDR3 bases are TGTGCCAGCAGTTTAAACAGCTATAGCAATCAGCCCCAGCATTTT. This gives the protein CASSLNSYSNQPQHF. The entire variable domain, with the rest obtained from reference TRBV28 and TRBJ1-5, is as follows: DVKVTQSSRYLVKRTGEKVFLECVQDMDHENMFWYRQDPGLGLRLIYFSYDVKMKEKGDIPEGYSVSREKKERFSLILESASTNQTSMYLCASSLNSYSNQPQHFGDGTRLSIL.

The rearrangement links TRBV30 to TRBJ2-1, with 13 bases fitting TRBD2. Germline assignment: CDR1 GTSNPN and CDR2 SVGIG (reference sequence). Trimming took 2 bases from V and 8 from J; bases not matched to a gene: 3. CDR3 size: 14 residues. CDR3 sequence (DNA): TGTGCCTGGAGTAAGGGACTAGCGGGATATGAGCAGTTCTTC. It translates to CAWSKGLAGYEQFF.

On this clone: A junction end diverges from the germline sequence, so it may reflect a read error. The chain links TRBV4-3 to TRBJ1-3; D not certain. The CDR3 is 12 residues long. The germline V gene has CDR1 LGHNA and CDR2 YSLEER. The CDR3 is CASSQTGNTIYF. Here the CDR3 DNA reads TGCGCCAGCAGCCAAACTGGGAACACCATATATTTT.

The rearrangement joins TRBV7-2 to TRBJ1-3, with TRBD1 identical over 7 bases. Germline-derived CDR1 and CDR2 are SGHTA and FQGNSA. The CDR3 covers 15 residues. The junction had 6 bases not matched to a gene; V was cut back by 5 bases and J by 2 bases. This chain's CDR3 is CASSDSRGTGNTIYF. The CDR3 region has the DNA TGTGCCAGCAGCGACTCCAGGGGGACTGGAAACACCATATATTTT.

V usage is TRBV5-4 and J usage is TRBJ1-4; D is perhaps TRBD1 (6 bases). The V gene lost 4 bases and the J gene lost 2 bases, with 12 bases spanning the gap. The CDR3 contains 15 residues. CDR1 and CDR2 from the germline V gene are SGHNT and YYREEE (reference sequence). As DNA, the CDR3 is TGTGCCAGCAGCGTGGGGGGCAGTACTAATGAAAAACTGTTTTTT. Its protein product is CASSVGGSTNEKLFF.

The rearrangement links TRBV27 to TRBJ2-3; TRBD2 is a possible D gene (6 bases). V lost 6 bases to trimming and J lost 0 bases, with 13 bases between them. Germline values: CDR1 MNHEY, CDR2 SMNVEV (reference sequence). The CDR3 has 15 amino acids. CDR3: CASSGRVTSTDTQYF. The CDR3 coding sequence is TGTGCCAGCAGCGGGAGAGTTACTAGCACAGATACGCAGTATTTT.

The V and J genes are TRBV7-8 and TRBJ2-7; D may be TRBD1 (6 bases). The V and J ends lost 4 bases and 2 bases respectively, with 9 bases between them. The V gene's germline CDR1 is SGHVS and CDR2 FQNEAQ. This CDR3 is 13 amino acids long. CDR3: CASSSDRPYEQYF. DNA for the CDR3: TGTGCCAGCAGCTCGGACAGACCCTACGAGCAGTACTTC.

The rearrangement links TRBV25-1 to TRBJ2-5; either TRBD1 or TRBD2 may supply D (5 bases each). The DNA end favors TRBJ2-7, so the J call may be wrong. The CDR3 contains 14 residues. Germline V gene sequence: CDR1 MGHDK, CDR2 SYGVNS. CDR3 bases: TGTGCCAGCAGTCCTCCCGGGACCGCCTACGAGCAGTACTTC. It encodes CASSPPGTAYEQYF.

The CDR3 spells CASSVRTGRAGNTIYF. As DNA, the CDR3 is TGTGCCAGCAGTGTTAGGACAGGGAGGGCTGGAAACACCATATATTTT. The V call is TRBV6-1, the J call TRBJ1-3; 8 bases align to TRBD1. Germline CDR1 MNHNS, CDR2 SASEGT. V lost 4 bases, J lost 2 bases, and 7 bases stayed unmatched. The CDR3 runs to 16 residues.

The J gene is TRBJ2-1, the V gene TRBV28; D possibly corresponds to TRBD2 (5 bases). The V and J ends lost 5 bases and 6 bases respectively, with 14 bases between them. This CDR3 comprises 14 residues. Germline V CDR1 and CDR2: MDHEN, SYDVKM. The DNA of the CDR3 is TGTGCCAGCAGTAGCAACCTAGCTGGCAATGAGCAGTTCTTC. Amino acid sequence: CASSSNLAGNEQFF.

This chain uses TRBV9 with TRBJ2-1; D may be TRBD2 (5 bases). The V and J ends lost 0 bases and 9 bases respectively, with 13 bases between them. Per the germline V gene, CDR1 is SGDLS and CDR2 is YYNGEE. CDR3 size: 14 residues. CDR3 residues: CASSVEDFRPEQFF. CDR3 bases: TGTGCCAGCAGCGTAGAGGACTTCAGGCCTGAGCAGTTCTTC.

The genes are TRBV7-3 and TRBJ2-3; D may be TRBD1 (6 bases). Germline V gene lookup returns CDR1 SGHTA and CDR2 FQGTGA. V was trimmed by 2 bases and J by 2 bases, leaving 20 bases between them. There are 18 residues in the CDR3. Here the CDR3 DNA reads TGTGCCAGCAGCTTATACGTAGGGGGAATATCCCTCACAGATACGCAGTATTTT. It specifies CASSLYVGGISLTDTQYF.

The chain links TRBV4-2 to TRBJ1-1; 11 nucleotides match TRBD1. Germline V gene lookup returns CDR1 LGHNA and CDR2 YNFKEQ. The CDR3 is 14 residues long. With V trimmed by 3 bases and J by 10 bases, 7 bases remained unmatched. The CDR3 coding sequence is TGTGCCAGCAGCCAGCCAATGGGGACAGGGGGAGCTTTCTTT. Protein product: CASSQPMGTGGAFF.

The V call is TRBV6-6, the J call TRBJ1-2, with 8 positions matching TRBD1. Germline lookup yields CDR1 MNHNY and CDR2 SVGAGI (reference sequence). The CDR3 runs to 16 residues. V lost 1 base, J lost 6 bases, and 10 bases stayed unmatched. CDR3 amino acids: CASSYWQGAQRDGYTF. CDR3 coding DNA: TGTGCCAGCAGTTACTGGCAGGGGGCGCAACGTGATGGCTACACCTTC.

The chain couples TRBV27 to TRBJ2-1, with TRBD2 matching 13 bases. Trimming at V came to 5 bases and at J to 2 bases, leaving 9 bases not matched to a gene. CDR3 length: 18 amino acids. CDR1 MNHEY and CDR2 SMNVEV come from the germline V gene (reference sequence). The CDR3 loop reads CASSLPGLAGPPYNEQFF. DNA for the CDR3: TGTGCCAGCAGTCTCCCGGGACTAGCGGGACCCCCCTACAATGAGCAGTTCTTC.

The rearrangement joins TRBV7-9 to TRBJ1-5, with no clear D. Trimming pared 5 bases from V and 3 bases from J, leaving 14 bases between. The CDR3 covers 15 residues. Germline CDR1 and CDR2: SEHNR and FQNEAQ (reference sequence). Here the CDR3 reads CASSPGYSYNQPQHF. For the CDR3, the DNA is TGTGCCAGCAGCCCAGGATACTCATACAATCAGCCCCAGCATTTT.

The J gene is TRBJ2-7, the V gene TRBV29-1; the match to TRBD1 covers 10 bases. V shed 7 bases, J shed 3 bases, and the junction held 9 bases outside the gene matches. Germline V gives CDR1 SQVTM, CDR2 ANQGSEA. CDR3 length: 14 amino acids. This CDR3 is CSARDRGSIYEQYF. CDR3 coding DNA: TGCAGCGCCCGGGACAGGGGATCGATCTACGAGCAGTACTTC.

In DNA, the CDR3 is TGCGCCAGCAGCTTAGCGGAAAGATCGAACACTGAAGCTTTCTTT. Residues: CASSLAERSNTEAFF. The gene calls are TRBV5-1 and TRBJ1-1; D uncertain. The length of the CDR3 is 15 residues. The V gene's germline CDR1 is SGHRS and CDR2 YFSETQ. With 2 bases removed from V and 1 base from J, the gap between germline ends came to 12 bases.

V gene TRBV19 combines with J gene TRBJ2-3, with 11 bases lining up with TRBD1. CDR1 LNHDA and CDR2 SQIVND come from the germline V gene (reference sequence). The CDR3 has 15 amino acids. V dropped 4 bases and J dropped 4; count of bases not matched to a gene: 4. This CDR3 is CASSTRTGGADTQYF. The CDR3 DNA reads TGTGCCAGTAGTACTAGGACAGGGGGCGCAGATACGCAGTATTTT.

The chain couples TRBV28 to TRBJ2-1; TRBD2 matches 11 bases. J lost 7 bases, V lost 5 bases, and 4 bases had no gene match. This CDR3 is 14 amino acids long. Germline CDR1 reads MDHEN; CDR2 reads SYDVKM. The chain's CDR3 is CASSATSGENEQFF. The DNA of the CDR3 is TGTGCCAGCAGTGCGACTAGCGGGGAAAATGAGCAGTTCTTC.

On this clone itself: Other nucleotide sequences in the sample specify the same CDR3. This rearrangement joins TRBV30 to TRBJ2-2; D remains unclear. The CDR3 covers 12 residues. V was cut by 3 bases and J by 2 bases, with 4 bases left in between. Germline lookup yields CDR1 GTSNPN and CDR2 SVGIG (reference sequence). The CDR3 here is CAWRGNTGELFF. The CDR3 nucleotides read TGTGCCTGGAGGGGAAACACCGGGGAGCTGTTTTTT. Together with reference TRBV30 and TRBJ2-2, the CDR3 gives the full variable domain: SQTIHQWPATLVQPVGSPLSLECTVEGTSNPNLYWYRQAAGRGLQLLFYSVGIGQISSEVPQNLSASRPQDRQFILSSKKLLLSDSGFYLCAWRGNTGELFFGEGSRLTVL.